The 10 T cell receptor beta chains in this list originate from one sample, sequenced in a study of stem cell transplantation in POMP-related autoinflammatory disease. Measured with immunoSEQ multiplex PCR; TCRdb has only the in-frame clones, and not every one. Seen here are some 68,000 clones, around 90% observed once, and the top ten hold roughly 0.7%. The source material was CD4+ T cells from PBMCs, sampled after stem cell transplantation. The source of these receptors is a human patient with POMP-related autoinflammation and immune dysregulation (PRAID). Some T cells may have come from the graft donor.

The chain employs TRBV19 and TRBJ2-5; 7 bases fit TRBD2. Germline trimming cut 6 bases from V and 5 bases from J; bases unmatched to any gene: 12. Per germline, CDR1 LNHDA and CDR2 SQIVND (reference sequence). The CDR3 sequence is 15 residues long. CDR3 nucleotide sequence: TGTGCCAGTAGGGGAAGCGGGGCAGTTGGTGAGACCCAGTACTTC. It encodes CASRGSGAVGETQYF.

The chain recombines TRBV7-9 with TRBJ2-3; D may be TRBD2 (5 bases). Trimming cost V 0 bases and J 1 base, with 5 bases left between them. This CDR3 spans 14 amino acids. Germline CDR1 SEHNR, CDR2 FQNEAQ (reference sequence). CDR3 residues: CASSLASGTDTQYF. The DNA of the CDR3 is TGTGCCAGCAGCTTAGCTAGCGGCACAGATACGCAGTATTTT. Complete variable domain (other parts from reference TRBV7-9 and TRBJ2-3): DTGVSQNPRHKITKRGQNVTFRCDPISEHNRLYWYRQTLGQGPEFLTYFQNEAQLEKSRLLSDRFSAERPKGSFSTLEIQRTEQGDSAMYLCASSLASGTDTQYFGPGTRLTVL.

This clone came up once. The rearrangement joins TRBV24-1 to TRBJ2-7; the D is unclear. This CDR3 is built from 14 residues. Germline V gene lookup returns CDR1 KGHDR and CDR2 SFDVKD. V shed 6 bases and J shed 2 bases, with 13 bases lying between them. The CDR3 sequence: CATSPSQKPYEQYV. CDR3 nucleotides: TGTGCCACCAGTCCATCCCAGAAGCCCTACGAGCAGTACGTC.

The CDR3 sequence: CASSPGQGYNYGYTF. The CDR3 DNA sequence: TGTGCCAGCAGTCCCGGACAGGGGTACAACTATGGCTACACCTTC. The chain combines TRBV6-5 with TRBJ1-2, with 9 bases identical to TRBD1. The CDR3 loop spans 15 amino acids. Germline CDR1 reads MNHEY; CDR2 reads SVGAGI. V lost 5 bases, J lost 2 bases, and 6 bases stayed unmatched.

Here the CDR3 reads CASSLRGRSSYNEQFF. The CDR3 DNA is TGTGCCAGCAGTTTACGCGGCCGAAGCTCCTACAATGAGCAGTTCTTC. The chain joins TRBV27 to TRBJ2-1, with D hard to call. Germline CDR1 and CDR2: MNHEY and SMNVEV (reference sequence). V was pared by 2 bases and J by 0 bases, with 11 bases between. This CDR3 is built from 16 residues.

The V call is TRBV25-1, the J call TRBJ2-7, with D unresolved. Germline V CDR1 and CDR2: MGHDK, SYGVNS. The CDR3 totals 14 residues. Trimming took off 5 bases at V and 6 bases at J, with 17 bases between the two ends. This chain's CDR3 is CASSRVRMPAEQYV. CDR3 DNA sequence: TGTGCCAGCAGTAGGGTCCGAATGCCGGCCGAGCAGTACGTC.

This rearrangement joins TRBV28 to TRBJ2-7; perhaps D is TRBD1 or TRBD2 (5 bases each). V was trimmed by 5 bases and J by 5 bases, leaving 10 bases between them. The CDR3 is made up of 12 amino acids. CDR1 and CDR2 (germline): MDHEN, SYDVKM. CDR3 DNA: TGTGCCAGCAGTCCCAGGGAGAACGAGCAGTACTTC. Translated, it gives CASSPRENEQYF.

The CDR3 reads CASSIGRTPSYEQYF. For the CDR3, the DNA is TGTGCCAGTAGTATAGGACGGACCCCCTCCTACGAGCAGTACTTC. This chain uses TRBV19 with TRBJ2-7; D uncertain. Trimming took 1 base from V and 0 from J, leaving 10 bases between them. The CDR3 consists of 15 residues. CDR1 is LNHDA, CDR2 SQIVND, per germline (reference sequence).

The V call is TRBV29-1, the J call TRBJ2-1, with no clear D. V gave up 2 bases and J gave up 4 bases, with 9 bases separating them. Looked up from germline, CDR1 is SQVTM and CDR2 is ANQGSEA. The CDR3 is made up of 13 amino acids. The CDR3 coding sequence is TGCAGCGTTGAACCACAGATGTACAATGAGCAGTTCTTC. Protein product: CSVEPQMYNEQFF.

As concerns this clone: This same CDR3 is encoded by further DNA sequences in the sample. V is TRBV5-4 and J is TRBJ1-1; a weak D match, TRBD1 (5 bases). Looked up from germline, CDR1 is SGHNT and CDR2 is YYREEE (reference sequence). This CDR3 contains 14 residues. Trimming cost V 4 bases and J 0 bases, with 10 bases left between them. The CDR3 loop reads CASSPGGMNTEAFF. CDR3 coding DNA: TGTGCCAGCAGCCCGGGGGGGATGAACACTGAAGCTTTCTTT.